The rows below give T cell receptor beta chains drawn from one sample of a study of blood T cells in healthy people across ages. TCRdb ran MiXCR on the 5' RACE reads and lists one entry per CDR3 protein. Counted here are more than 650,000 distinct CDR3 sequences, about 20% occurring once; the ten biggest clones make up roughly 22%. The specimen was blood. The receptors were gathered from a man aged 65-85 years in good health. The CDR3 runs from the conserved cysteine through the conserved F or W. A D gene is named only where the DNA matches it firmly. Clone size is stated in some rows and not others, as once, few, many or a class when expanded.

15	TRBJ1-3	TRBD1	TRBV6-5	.	CASSLDRVKGNTIYF	TGTGCCAGCAGCCTAGACAGGGTGAAAGGAAACACCATATATTTT
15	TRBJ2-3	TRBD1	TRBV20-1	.	CSANPGQEHTDTQYF	TGCAGTGCTAACCCGGGACAGGAGCACACAGATACGCAGTATTTT
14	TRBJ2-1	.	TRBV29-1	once	CSSRSRVQGDEQFF	TGCAGCAGTCGATCTCGCGTACAGGGCGATGAGCAGTTCTTC
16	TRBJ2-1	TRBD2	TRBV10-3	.	CAISESGGTLDNEQFF	TGTGCCATCAGTGAGTCGGGGGGGACTTTGGACAATGAGCAGTTCTTC
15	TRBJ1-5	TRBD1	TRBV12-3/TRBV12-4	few	CAGGAGDRGVQPQHF	TGTGCCGGCGGGGCGGGGGACAGGGGTGTTCAGCCCCAGCATTTT
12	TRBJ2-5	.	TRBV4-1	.	CASSQDRWTQYF	TGCGCCAGCAGCCAAGATCGATGGACCCAGTACTTC
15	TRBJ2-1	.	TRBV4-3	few	CASSQALGVNNEQFF	TGCGCCAGCAGCCAAGCCCTAGGCGTTAATAATGAGCAGTTCTTC
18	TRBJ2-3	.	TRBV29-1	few	CSVGDRTWPDPGTDTQYF	TGCAGCGTGGGGGACCGGACCTGGCCTGATCCCGGCACAGATACGCAGTATTTT
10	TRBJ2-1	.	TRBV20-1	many	CSAAGDEQFF	TGCAGTGCAGCTGGGGATGAGCAGTTCTTC
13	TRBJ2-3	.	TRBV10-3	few	CAISEAPPGTQYF	TGTGCCATCAGTGAAGCCCCCCCGGGAACGCAGTATTTT
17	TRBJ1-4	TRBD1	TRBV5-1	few	CASSWAGQGATNEKLFF	TGCGCCAGCAGCTGGGCGGGACAGGGAGCAACTAATGAAAAACTGTTTTTT
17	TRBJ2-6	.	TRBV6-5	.	CASSYVGGLVGANVLTF	TGTGCCAGCAGTTACGTGGGGGGCTTGGTAGGGGCCAACGTCCTGACTTTC
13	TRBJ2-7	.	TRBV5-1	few	CASSLPENYEQYF	TGCGCCAGCAGCTTGCCGGAAAACTACGAGCAGTACTTC
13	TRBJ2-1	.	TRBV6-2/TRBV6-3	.	CASRVLASNEHFF	TGTGCCAGCAGGGTACTAGCATCAAATGAGCACTTCTTC
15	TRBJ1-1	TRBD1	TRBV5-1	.	CASSPSLTGATEAFF	TGCGCCAGCAGTCCCTCCTTGACAGGGGCTACTGAAGCTTTCTTT
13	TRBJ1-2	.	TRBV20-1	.	CSARTGRDYGYTF	TGCAGTGCTAGGACAGGTCGGGACTATGGCTACACCTTC
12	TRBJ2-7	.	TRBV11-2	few	CASSLAGFEQYF	TGTGCCAGCAGCTTAGCGGGGTTCGAGCAGTACTTC
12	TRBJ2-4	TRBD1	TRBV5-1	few	CASRSGGDIQYF	TGCGCCAGCAGATCAGGGGGTGACATTCAGTACTTC